This TCR beta chain was retrieved from a study of cytomegalovirus exposure and HLA in healthy donors. Study-level background: Previous work identified some 120 million unique TCR beta sequences from around 170 million T cells.

Study observations and caveats: A prior analysis recorded that most TCR beta V segments were productive about 87% or about 30% of the time.

With regard to this clone: Its antigen remains unidentified.

This PCR relied on a set of 60 Vbeta primers and 13 Jbeta primers. TCRdb keeps only in-frame clones here, not all; method: immunoSEQ multiplex PCR. The sample includes under 130,000 clones. CDR3 length: 13 residues. The trim removed 5 bases at V and 10 bases at J, leaving 7 bases unmatched. The germline V gene encodes CDR1 MNHNY and CDR2 SVGAGI (reference sequence). The sequence was obtained from a man aged 35 to 55 in good health and CMV-seronegative. The rearrangement uses TRBV6-6 and TRBJ2-1; TRBD2 aligns across 8 bases. Input material: PBMCs. The CDR3 bases are TGTGCCAGCAGTCGGGGGACTAGTTGGGAGCAGTTCTTC. It specifies CASSRGTSWEQFF.